This T cell receptor beta chain appears in the sequencing data of a study of regulatory T cells in long-lasting Graves disease (dated by TCRdb to about 2021). For the wider study: Persistent Graves' disease meant more than 5 years of antithyroid drug treatment with TSH receptor autoantibodies that stayed positive. The study took place in China and was registered as a clinical trial. Persistent Graves' disease patients in the clinical cohort had taken antithyroid drugs for around 10 years on average. Patients with persistent Graves' disease were compared with patients with newly diagnosed Graves' disease using TCR sequencing and RNA sequencing of peripheral blood. A total of 35 or so samples underwent TCR sequencing: around 13 from persistent and some 20 from newly diagnosed Graves' disease patients. Broad study findings and their caveats: Sequencing and analysis were restricted to the TCR beta chain. Compared with newly diagnosed patients, persistent Graves' disease patients had lower TCR Shannon entropy and fewer highly expanded clones, which suggests clonal expansion. TRBV28, TRBJ1-2 and TRBJ2-5 were preferentially used in persistent disease, while TRBV20-1 and TRBJ2-1 were favored in newly diagnosed disease. Persistent patients shared more public clonotypes among themselves (approximately 2,500) than newly diagnosed patients did (over 950). Only peripheral blood was studied, because thyroid tissue, the primary lesion, was inaccessible. As a limitation, the authors acknowledged that the small sample size may reduce accuracy.

The time point label, read with the paper, signifies: persistent/refractory GD, antithyroid drugs over 5 years with positive TRAb. For both TCR sequencing and RNA sequencing, RNA was extracted from PBMCs using TRIzol. The diagnosis of Graves' disease followed American Thyroid Association guidelines. Patients for the study were recruited at an endocrinology department in Xi'an, China. From each patient, around 8.3 milliliters of peripheral blood was collected into an EDTA anticoagulant tube. Ficoll Paque Plus density gradient separation was used to isolate PBMCs, and no additional T cell sorting was done. RNA quality was checked with an Agilent 2100 Bioanalyzer and agarose gel, and concentration with a NanoDrop 2000. As concerns this clonotype: It has no known antigen specificity. No quality values exist for individual bases; no much larger clone is one base distant.

Compared with germline, V lacks 3 bases and J lacks 5 bases; bases without a gene match: 13. The CDR3 spans 16 residues, from the cysteine through the phenylalanine. CDR3 DNA is the only sequence kept; it has 48 bases, read in frame from the first base. For CDR1 and CDR2, the germline V gene (reference sequence) lists DFQATT and SNEGSKA. The method was multiplex PCR. The sequencing machine was an Illumina HiSeq 4000. To build TCR beta libraries, CDR3 regions were amplified by Arm-PCR using iRepertoire HTBI primers. Before sequencing, the PCR products underwent gel purification. As for the original processing: Gene usage analysis of CDR3 amino acid clonotypes relied on the approximately 62 TRBV and 12 to 15 TRBJ segments identified across samples. COPE and FqMerger were used to merge filtered high-quality paired reads into contigs. BLAST was used to align contigs to the IMGT TRBV, TRBD and TRBJ reference genes, and CDR3 was defined following IMGT. Any clonotype with a frequency above 0.1% was classified as a highly expanded clone. Shannon entropy was used to measure repertoire diversity, and the Gini coefficient was used to measure V-J evenness. A clonotype found in more than one individual was treated as public. Using fastp at Q25 and MiXCR, TCRdb reprocessed the public reads and kept productive beta chains. Under each unique CDR3 protein, matching rows form one entry showing the most common genes and DNA. The V and J calls were not made by the authors but by TCRdb's processing. In all, the sample holds 600,000 to 850,000 distinct CDR3 sequences, and roughly 30% of those were seen once. Under 50% of the sample is in the top ten clones.

The TCR was taken from a female donor with Graves disease. Material: peripheral blood mononuclear cells (PBMCs), obtained when the disease was refractory, from a patient treated with antithyroid drugs. The V and J genes are TRBV20-1 and TRBJ1-2; TRBD1 lines up with 9 middle nucleotides. CDR3 loop: CSARGRTGEKFYGYTF. The base sequence is TGCAGTGCTAGGGGGAGGACAGGGGAGAAATTTTATGGCTACACCTTC.